This T cell receptor beta chain was documented in a study of identical twins. Whole-study results and caveats: Interpretation of the results relied on cross-sectional statistical analysis and not on following the same donors.

Healthy Caucasians alone served as donors. TCRdb called the 5' RACE reads again in MiXCR, with one record for every CDR3 protein. The table records some 760,000 distinct CDR3 sequences, roughly 18% of them present only once. This clonotype has just a few counts. Its target is not known. Another study also made use of these data, one on T cells expressing NK-cell markers.

This clonotype was sampled from a woman aged 18 to 35 in good health. The material sequenced was PBMCs.

In DNA form, the CDR3 reads TGTGCCAGCAGCTTACGACCAAGATCTAAGCAGTACTTC. Translated: CASSLRPRSKQYF. The V and J genes are TRBV7-9 and TRBJ2-7; D gene uncertain. V lost 2 bases and J 8 bases, leaving 13 bases between the germline ends. Germline-derived CDR1 and CDR2 are SEHNR and FQNEAQ (reference sequence). The CDR3 extends over 13 amino acids.